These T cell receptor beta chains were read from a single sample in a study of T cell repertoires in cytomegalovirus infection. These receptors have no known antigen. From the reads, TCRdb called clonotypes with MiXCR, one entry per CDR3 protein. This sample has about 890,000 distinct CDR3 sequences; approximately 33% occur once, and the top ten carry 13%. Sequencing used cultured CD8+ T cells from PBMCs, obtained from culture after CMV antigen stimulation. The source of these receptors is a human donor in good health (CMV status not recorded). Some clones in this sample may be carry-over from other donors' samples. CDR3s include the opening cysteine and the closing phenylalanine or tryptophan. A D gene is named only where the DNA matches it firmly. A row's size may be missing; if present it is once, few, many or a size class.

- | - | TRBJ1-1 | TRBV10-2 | TGCGCCAGCAGCCACCCCCAAATTCGCGGAGGTTTCACTGAAGCTTTCTTT | CASSHPQIRGGFTEAFF
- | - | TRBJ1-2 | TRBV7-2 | TGTGCCAGCAGCTTAGAAGCCCGTAGGGTTTTCCCGGGGTATGGCTACACCTTC | CASSLEARRVFPGYGYTF
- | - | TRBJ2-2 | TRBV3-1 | TGTGCCAGCAGCCAGTATGGTCCCAGGGACACTAACACCGGGGAGCTGTTTTTT | CASSQYGPRDTNTGELFF
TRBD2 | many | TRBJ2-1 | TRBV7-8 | TGTGCCAGCAGCCCTTGGGCAGCGGGGGGGCCCAATGAGCAGTTCTTC | CASSPWAAGGPNEQFF
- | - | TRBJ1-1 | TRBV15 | TGTGCCACCAGCAGGTCTAACACTGAAGCTTTCTTT | CATSRSNTEAFF
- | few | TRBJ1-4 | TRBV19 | TGTGCCAGTAGTATCGATGCAACTAATGAAAAACTGTTTTTT | CASSIDATNEKLFF
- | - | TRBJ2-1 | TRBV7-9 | TGTGCCAGCAGCTTCTACGGGAACAATGAGCAGTTCTTC | CASSFYGNNEQFF
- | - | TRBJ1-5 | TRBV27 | TGTGCCAGCAGTTTTCCAGGGGTCCTTAATCAGCCCCAGCATTTT | CASSFPGVLNQPQHF
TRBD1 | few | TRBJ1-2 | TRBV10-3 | TGTGCCATCACCAGAGGGACAGATCCTAACTATGGCTACACCTTC | CAITRGTDPNYGYTF
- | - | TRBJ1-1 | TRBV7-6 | TGTGCCAACAGCCCCGGGACTGACACTGAAGCTTTCTTT | CANSPGTDTEAFF
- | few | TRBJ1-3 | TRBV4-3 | TGCGCCAGCAGCCACGCAGGCTCTGGAAACACCATATATTTT | CASSHAGSGNTIYF
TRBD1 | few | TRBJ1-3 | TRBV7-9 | TGTGCCAGCAGCTCCTTATCAGGGGGCCTTGGAAACACCATATATTTT | CASSSLSGGLGNTIYF
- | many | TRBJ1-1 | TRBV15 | TGTGCCACCAGCAGAGATTGGAACACTGAAGCTTTCTTT | CATSRDWNTEAFF
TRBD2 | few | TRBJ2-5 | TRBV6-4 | TGTGCCAGCAGTGTCCAGCGGGGAGCCCAAGAGACCCAGTACTTC | CASSVQRGAQETQYF
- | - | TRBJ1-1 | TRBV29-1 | TGCAGCGCCCCGGGGCGGACGAACACTGAAGCTTTCTTT | CSAPGRTNTEAFF
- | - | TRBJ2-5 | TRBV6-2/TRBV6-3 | TGTGCCAGCAGTTACCCCCCGGGGGGCCCGGACTGGCGGGAGACCCAGTACTTC | CASSYPPGGPDWRETQYF
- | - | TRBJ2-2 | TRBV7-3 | TGTGCCAGCAGCTCCGTTTATACCCCGAACACCGGGGAGCTGTTTTTT | CASSSVYTPNTGELFF
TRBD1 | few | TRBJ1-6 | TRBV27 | TGTGCCAGCGGTCCGGGACAGGGAGGTTCACCCCTCCACTTT | CASGPGQGGSPLHF
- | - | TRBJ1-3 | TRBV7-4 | TGTGCCAGCAGCTCGCTTGGAAACACCATATATTTT | CASSSLGNTIYF
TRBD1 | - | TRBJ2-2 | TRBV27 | TGTGCCAGCACTGACCGACAGGGGTCGAACACCGGGGAGCTGTTTTTT | CASTDRQGSNTGELFF
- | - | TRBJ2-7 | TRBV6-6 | TGTGCCAGCAGTTACCGGCTAGCGAGCGAGCAGTACTTC | CASSYRLASEQYF
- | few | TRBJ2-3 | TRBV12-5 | TGTGCTAGTGGTCCAAACGGCAGGCCAGATACGCAGTATTTT | CASGPNGRPDTQYF
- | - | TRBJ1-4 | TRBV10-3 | TGTGCCATCAGTGGGGATATTTCCTCAACTAATGAAAAACTGTTTTTT | CAISGDISSTNEKLFF
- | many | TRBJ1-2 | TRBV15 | TGTGCCACCAGCAGAGGCGCTAACTATGGCTACACCTTC | CATSRGANYGYTF
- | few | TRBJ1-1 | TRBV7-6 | TGTGCCAGCAGCCCCCCCGAGGACTGGACTGAAGCTTTCTTT | CASSPPEDWTEAFF
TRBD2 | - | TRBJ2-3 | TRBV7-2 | TGTGCCAGCAGCTTAAGAGTCCCGGGGGGGCCGACAGATACGCAGTATTTT | CASSLRVPGGPTDTQYF
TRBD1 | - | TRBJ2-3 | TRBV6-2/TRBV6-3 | TGTGCCAGCAGCCACGGACAGGGTAGAACAGATACGCAGTATTTT | CASSHGQGRTDTQYF
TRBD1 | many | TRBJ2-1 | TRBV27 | TGTGCCAGCACTCCCGGACAGGGCACCTACAATGAGCAGTTCTTC | CASTPGQGTYNEQFF
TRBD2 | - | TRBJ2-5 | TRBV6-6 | TGTGCCAGCAGTTACTCGGCGGGGGGGCAAGAGACCCAGTACTTC | CASSYSAGGQETQYF
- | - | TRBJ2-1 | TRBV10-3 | TGTGCCATAGGGGGGGGCGCCGTCTACAATGAGCAGTTCTTC | CAIGGGAVYNEQFF
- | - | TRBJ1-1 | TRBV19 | TGTGCCAGCTACCTTGGGGCTGAAGCTTTCTTT | CASYLGAEAFF
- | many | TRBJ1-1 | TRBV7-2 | TGTGCCAGCAGCTTACTATCGAAACGGAACACTGAAGCTTTCTTT | CASSLLSKRNTEAFF
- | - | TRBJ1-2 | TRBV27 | TGTGCCAGCAGTTTATCCCTCCTTGTGGGGGCTGTTGGGTATGGCTACACCTTC | CASSLSLLVGAVGYGYTF
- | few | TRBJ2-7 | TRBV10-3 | TGTGCCGCCGTCGACGGTTCCTACGAGCAGTACTTC | CAAVDGSYEQYF
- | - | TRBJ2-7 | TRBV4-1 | TGCGCCAGCAGCCCTCCCGACCCCTTCTACGAGCAGTACTTC | CASSPPDPFYEQYF
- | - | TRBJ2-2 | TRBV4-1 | TGCGCCAGCAGCCATCCCCATTCCGGGGAGCTGTTTTTT | CASSHPHSGELFF
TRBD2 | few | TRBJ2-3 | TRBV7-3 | TGTGCCACTTCCGAAGGGGCGGGGGTCACAGATACGCAGTATTTT | CATSEGAGVTDTQYF
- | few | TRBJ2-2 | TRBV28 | TGTGCCAGCAGTCCTTTTAATGCGGTCACCGGGGAGCTGTTTTTT | CASSPFNAVTGELFF
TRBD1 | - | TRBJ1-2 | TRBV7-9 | TGTGCCAGCAGCCCTATGGGACAGGCTTCTAACTATGGCTACACCTTC | CASSPMGQASNYGYTF
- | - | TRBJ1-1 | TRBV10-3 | TGTGCCATCACTTCAGGAACTGAAGCTTTCTTT | CAITSGTEAFF
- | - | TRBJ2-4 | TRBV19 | TGTGCCACGAGGAGCAGGGCCAAAAACATTCAGTACTTC | CATRSRAKNIQYF
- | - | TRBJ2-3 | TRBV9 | TGTGCCAGCAGCGTGGGGTCCGGGCGGGATACGCAGTATTTT | CASSVGSGRDTQYF
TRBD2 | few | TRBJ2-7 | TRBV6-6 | TGTGCCAGCAGTTCCCGGACTAGCGGGGAGCGCTACGAGCAGTACTTC | CASSSRTSGERYEQYF
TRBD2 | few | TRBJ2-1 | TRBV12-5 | TGTGCTAGTGGTTTGACTAGCGGGGCTGTCCATGAGCAGTTCTTC | CASGLTSGAVHEQFF
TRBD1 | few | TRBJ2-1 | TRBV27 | TGTGCCAGCCAACAGGGGTCGGGATACAATGAGCAGTTCTTC | CASQQGSGYNEQFF
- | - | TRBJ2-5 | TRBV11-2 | TGTGCCAGCAGCCTCTATCTTCAAGGGGGAATAAGGGAGACCCAGTACTTC | CASSLYLQGGIRETQYF
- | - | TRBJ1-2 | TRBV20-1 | TGCAGTGCCGGAGGCTACACCTTC | CSAGGYTF
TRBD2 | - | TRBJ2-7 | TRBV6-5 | TGTGCCAGCAGTTACTCGAGACTAGCGGGGGCCATCTCCTACGAGCAGTACTTC | CASSYSRLAGAISYEQYF
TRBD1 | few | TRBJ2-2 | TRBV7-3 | TGTGCCAGCAGCCCCCGGGACAGCGCGAACACCGGGGAGCTGTTTTTT | CASSPRDSANTGELFF
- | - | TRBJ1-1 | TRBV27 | TGTGCCAACAGTTATTCAGGGAAATCAGCTTTCTTT | CANSYSGKSAFF
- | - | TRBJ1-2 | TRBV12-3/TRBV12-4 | TGTGCCAGCAGTCTGGACAGTATGCTTAGCTACACCTTC | CASSLDSMLSYTF
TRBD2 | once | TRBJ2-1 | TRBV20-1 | TGCAGTGCTAGGCCCATGGCGGGGGGCTTCCATGAGCAGTTCTTC | CSARPMAGGFHEQFF
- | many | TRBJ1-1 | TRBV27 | TGTGCCAGCAGGACGAACACTGAAGCTTTCTTT | CASRTNTEAFF